Sequencing of this T cell receptor beta chain was carried out in a study of T cells expressing NK-cell markers. Study information: It was from sorted CD3+CD56+NKG2C+, CD3+CD56+NKG2C- and CD3+CD56-NKG2C+ T cells that TCR beta repertoires came. Serological testing identified most of the eight sequenced donors as HCMV-seropositive and one as seronegative. Study-wide results and caveats: For about 6 donors, the dominant NKG2C+ clonotypes made up roughly 1.0-7.5% of their CD8+ T cells. Among several donors, these clonotypes also ranked first in the CD3+CD56-NKG2C+ fraction.

The CDR3 has 16 residues. Germline CDR1 and CDR2: MNHEY and SVGEGT. In regard to this clonotype: Its target is unknown.

TCRdb reprocessed the 5' RACE reads and stores each CDR3 protein as one record, lacking DNA. This specimen shows about 260,000 distinct CDR3 sequences; the ten leading clones hold under 0.5%. Sequenced material: blood T cells: a sorted CD56 or NKG2C T cell subset, CD4+ or CD8+ T cells, or bulk PBMC T cells (not recorded which). This rearrangement joins TRBV6-2 or TRBV6-3 to TRBJ1-5; the D call from TCRdb, TRBD1, cannot be confirmed without DNA. This clonotype originated in a man younger than 30 in good health. The CDR3 region is CASSRKDRVSNQPQHF.